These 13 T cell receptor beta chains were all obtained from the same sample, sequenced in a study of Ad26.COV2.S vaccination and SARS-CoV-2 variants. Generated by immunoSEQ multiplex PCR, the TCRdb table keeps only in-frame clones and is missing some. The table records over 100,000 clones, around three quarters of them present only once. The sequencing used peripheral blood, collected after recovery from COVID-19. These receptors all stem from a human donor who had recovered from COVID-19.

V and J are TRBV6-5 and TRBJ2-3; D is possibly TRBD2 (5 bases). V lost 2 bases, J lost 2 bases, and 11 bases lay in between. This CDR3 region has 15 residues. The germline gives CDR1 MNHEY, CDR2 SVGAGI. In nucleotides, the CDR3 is TGTGCCAGCAGTTACCAATCGGGGTTCACAGATACGCAGTATTTT. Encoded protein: CASSYQSGFTDTQYF.

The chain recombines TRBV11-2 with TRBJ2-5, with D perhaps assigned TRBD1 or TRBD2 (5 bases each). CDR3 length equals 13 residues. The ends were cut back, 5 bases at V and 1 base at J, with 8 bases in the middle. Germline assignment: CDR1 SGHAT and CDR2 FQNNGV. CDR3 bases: TGTGCCAGCAGCCGGGACGCCCAAGAGACCCAGTACTTC. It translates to CASSRDAQETQYF.

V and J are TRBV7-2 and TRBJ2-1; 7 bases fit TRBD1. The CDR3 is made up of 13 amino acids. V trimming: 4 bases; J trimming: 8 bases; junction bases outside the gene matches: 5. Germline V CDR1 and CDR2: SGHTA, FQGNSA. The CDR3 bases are TGTGCCAGCAGCTGGAACAGGGGATATGAGCAGTTCTTC. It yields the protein CASSWNRGYEQFF.

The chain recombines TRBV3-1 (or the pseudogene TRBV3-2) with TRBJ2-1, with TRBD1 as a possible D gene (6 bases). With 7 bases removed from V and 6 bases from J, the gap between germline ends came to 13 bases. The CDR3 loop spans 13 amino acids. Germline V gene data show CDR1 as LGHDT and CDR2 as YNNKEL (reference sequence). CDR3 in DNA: TGTGCCAGCACAAATGGGGGCCTCAATGAGCAGTTCTTC. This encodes CASTNGGLNEQFF.

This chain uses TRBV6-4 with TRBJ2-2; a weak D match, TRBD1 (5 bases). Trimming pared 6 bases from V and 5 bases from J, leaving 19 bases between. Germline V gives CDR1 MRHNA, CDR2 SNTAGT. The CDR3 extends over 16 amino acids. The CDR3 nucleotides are TGTGCCAGCAGCTCACTGGGGCTGCCTGGGACCGGGGAGCTGTTTTTT. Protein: CASSSLGLPGTGELFF.

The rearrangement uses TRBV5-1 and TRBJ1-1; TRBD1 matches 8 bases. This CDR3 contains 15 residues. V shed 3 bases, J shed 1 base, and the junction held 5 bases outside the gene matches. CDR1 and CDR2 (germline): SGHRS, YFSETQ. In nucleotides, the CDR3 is TGCGCCAGCAGCTCAGGACAGGGCTCGAACACTGAAGCTTTCTTT. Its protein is CASSSGQGSNTEAFF.

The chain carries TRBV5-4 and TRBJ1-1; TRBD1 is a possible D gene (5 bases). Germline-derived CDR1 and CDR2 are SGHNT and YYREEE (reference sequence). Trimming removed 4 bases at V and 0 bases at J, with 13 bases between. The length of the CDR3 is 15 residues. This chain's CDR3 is CASSGSTGMNTEAFF. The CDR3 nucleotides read TGTGCCAGCAGCGGCTCTACAGGAATGAACACTGAAGCTTTCTTT. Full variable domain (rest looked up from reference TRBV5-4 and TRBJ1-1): ETGVTQSPTHLIKTRGQQVTLRCSSQSGHNTVSWYQQALGQGPQFIFQYYREEENGRGNFPPRFSGLQFPNYSSELNVNALELDDSALYLCASSGSTGMNTEAFFGQGTRLTVV.

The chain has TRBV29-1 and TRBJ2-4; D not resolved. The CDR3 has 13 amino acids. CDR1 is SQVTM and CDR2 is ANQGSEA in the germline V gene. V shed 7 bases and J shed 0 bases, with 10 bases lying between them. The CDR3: CSGTILAKNIQYF. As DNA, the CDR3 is TGCAGCGGGACGATCCTAGCCAAAAACATTCAGTACTTC.

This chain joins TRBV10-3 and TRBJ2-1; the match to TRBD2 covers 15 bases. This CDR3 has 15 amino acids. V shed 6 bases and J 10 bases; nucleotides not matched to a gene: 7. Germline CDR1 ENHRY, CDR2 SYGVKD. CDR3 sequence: CAISVGLAGGQEQFF. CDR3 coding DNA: TGTGCCATCAGCGTCGGACTAGCGGGGGGGCAGGAGCAGTTCTTC.

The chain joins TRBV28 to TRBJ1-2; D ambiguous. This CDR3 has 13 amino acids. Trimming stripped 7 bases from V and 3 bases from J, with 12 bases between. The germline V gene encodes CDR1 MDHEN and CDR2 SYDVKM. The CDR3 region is CASTLGPHYGYTF. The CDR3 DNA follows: TGTGCCAGCACCCTCGGGCCCCACTATGGCTACACCTTC.

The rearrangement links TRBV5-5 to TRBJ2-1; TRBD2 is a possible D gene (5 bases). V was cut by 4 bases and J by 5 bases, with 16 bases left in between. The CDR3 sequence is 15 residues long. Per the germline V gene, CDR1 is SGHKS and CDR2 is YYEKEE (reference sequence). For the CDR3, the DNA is TGTGCCAGCAGCCCCCCGTGGGGAGCGAACAATGAGCAGTTCTTC. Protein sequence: CASSPPWGANNEQFF.

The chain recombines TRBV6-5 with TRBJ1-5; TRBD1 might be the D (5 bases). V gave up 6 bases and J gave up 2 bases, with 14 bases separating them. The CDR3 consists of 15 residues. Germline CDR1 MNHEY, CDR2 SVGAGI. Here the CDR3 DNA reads TGTGCCAGCAGCTTGGAGGGGCCGGGCAATCAGCCCCAGCATTTT. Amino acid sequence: CASSLEGPGNQPQHF.

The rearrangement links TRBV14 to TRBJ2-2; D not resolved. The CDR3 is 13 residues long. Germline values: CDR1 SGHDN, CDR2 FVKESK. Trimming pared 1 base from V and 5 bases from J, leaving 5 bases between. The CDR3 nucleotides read TGTGCCAGCAGCCAAGTTCGGACCGGGGAGCTGTTTTTT. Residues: CASSQVRTGELFF.